The sequence of this T cell receptor beta chain was determined in a study of T cell responses to AZD1222 COVID-19 vaccine. Findings of the study overall: Baseline serostatus was positive in only a handful of AZD1222 recipients.

Only in-frame clones appear in the TCRdb table, and some are missing; sequencing was by immunoSEQ multiplex PCR. The sample holds about 120,000 clones, 85% to 90% seen once. Analysis merged second doses at about 4 or about 12 weeks. As for this clone: Its antigen is still unknown.

This receptor was obtained from an adult who received the AZD1222 COVID-19 vaccine. Sequenced here: peripheral blood, sampled 28 days after the second AZD1222 dose.

As DNA, the CDR3 is TGTGCCAGCAGCGTACACGGGACGATTTCTAATCAGCCCCAGCATTTT. The encoded protein is CASSVHGTISNQPQHF. J is TRBJ1-5 and V is TRBV7-2, with D maybe TRBD1 (5 bases). Germline CDR1 SGHTA, CDR2 FQGNSA. The CDR3 covers 16 residues. Trimming stripped 5 bases from V and 4 bases from J, with 18 bases between.